The source of this T cell receptor (beta chain) is a study of blood T cell repertoires in COVID-19. Here immunoSEQ multiplex PCR was the method, and the copy in TCRdb shows in-frame clones only, minus some. This sample has some 290,000 clones, with roughly 90% found just once. The CDR3 contains 16 residues. Sequenced material: PBMCs or T cells enriched from blood (not recorded which). The chain employs TRBV21-1 and TRBJ1-1; TRBD1, as called in the table, went unchecked against the DNA. TRBV21-1 is a documented pseudogene. The TCR sequence derives from a woman younger than 45 who had been exposed to COVID-19. For the CDR3, the DNA is TGTGCCAGCAGCAAGACCGGACAGGGAAGGAACACTGAAGCTTTCTTT. It codes for CASSKTGQGRNTEAFF.